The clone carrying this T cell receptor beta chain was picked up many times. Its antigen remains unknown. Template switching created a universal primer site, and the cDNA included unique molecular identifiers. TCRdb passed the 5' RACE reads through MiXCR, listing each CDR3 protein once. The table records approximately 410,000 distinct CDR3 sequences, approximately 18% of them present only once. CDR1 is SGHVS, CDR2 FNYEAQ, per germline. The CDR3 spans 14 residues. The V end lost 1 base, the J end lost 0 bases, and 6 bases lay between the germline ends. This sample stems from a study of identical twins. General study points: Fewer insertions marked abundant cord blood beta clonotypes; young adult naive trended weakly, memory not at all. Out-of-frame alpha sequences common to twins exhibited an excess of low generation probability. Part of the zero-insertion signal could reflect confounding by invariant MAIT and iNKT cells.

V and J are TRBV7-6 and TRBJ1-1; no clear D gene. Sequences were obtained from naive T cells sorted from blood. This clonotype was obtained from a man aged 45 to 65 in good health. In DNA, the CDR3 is TGTGCCAGCAGCTTAGACAGACTGAACACTGAAGCTTTCTTT. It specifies CASSLDRLNTEAFF.